Given below is one T cell receptor (beta chain) in context. This entry belongs to a study of blood T cell repertoires in COVID-19. Turning to the study itself: PBMCs, B-cell-depleted T cells, or T cells provided the cDNA or gDNA that made up the material.

Original handling: Estimation of nucleated cell counts relied on the amplification of reference gene primers. Here immunoSEQ multiplex PCR was the method, and the copy in TCRdb shows in-frame clones only, minus some. V and J calls plus clone size are reproduced from that table; the DNA served to infer D and trimming. The repertoire includes fewer than 500,000 clones, roughly 89% of them detected once, and 0.8% to 1% sits in the top ten. The junction had 6 bases not matched to a gene; V was cut back by 7 bases and J by 1 base. The CDR3 consists of 14 residues. Per the germline V gene, CDR1 is MNHNY and CDR2 is SVGAGI (reference sequence). Seattle patients were enrolled while actively infected and followed longitudinally.

The receptor's source is a young man with COVID-19, enrolled during active disease. Material: peripheral blood. This sequence joins TRBV6-6 and TRBJ2-7, with 8 positions matching TRBD2. The CDR3 protein is CASTPTSASYEQYF. The CDR3 bases are TGTGCCAGCACCCCGACTAGCGCGTCCTACGAGCAGTACTTC.